The following is a TCR beta chain sequence with its context. Its specificity is not known. The record originates from a study of cytomegalovirus exposure and HLA in healthy donors. Study-wide results and limits: In a later analysis, specific HLA alleles were associated with about 18,000 TCR beta sequences at a 0.05 false discovery rate. When analyzed later, a missense DCLRE1C variant was found to be linked to TCR beta V- and J-gene trimming. Analysis was performed later, and it showed HLA-associated TCR beta chains to be more clonally expanded than equally common others.

Samples came from healthy bone marrow donors. 13 Jbeta primers and 60 Vbeta primers were used for the PCR. TCRdb's copy holds only in-frame clones and misses some; the assay was immunoSEQ multiplex PCR. The sample holds around 150,000 clones, less than 85% seen once. The germline V gene encodes CDR1 MNHNS and CDR2 SASEGT. This CDR3 comprises 14 residues. Deletions cut 5 bases from V and 2 bases from J, with 13 bases between. Sequenced input: PBMCs. V usage is TRBV6-1 and J usage is TRBJ2-7; tentative D call: TRBD2 (6 bases). The sequence derives from a man in his fifties or sixties in good health and CMV-seropositive. The CDR3 DNA reads TGTGCCAGCAGTCCTCCTAGCGCAACCTACGAGCAGTACTTC. It encodes CASSPPSATYEQYF.